This TCR beta chain was captured by sequencing in a study of monozygotic twins with inflammatory bowel disease. Study observations and caveats: Healthy twins showed more clonotype sharing with others than IBD patients, especially patients with disease activity. Evidence did not back any single strong signal or clonotype linked to IBD.

Germline CDR1 and CDR2: SGHDT and YYEEEE. The CDR3 length is 15 residues. Making each TCR library took roughly 3,400 ng of total RNA. Across eight separate reactions for each sample, cDNA was made. With the 5' RACE reads reprocessed, TCRdb shows one record per CDR3 protein and no DNA. The table lists 150,000 to 200,000 distinct CDR3 sequences. A word on this clonotype: Its cognate antigen is unknown.

The J gene is TRBJ2-1, the V gene TRBV5-6; the D call of TRBD2 rests on TCRdb alone, since no DNA is present to check it. This sequence was found in a human donor with ulcerative colitis or Crohn's disease, or a healthy co-twin of an affected twin (not recorded which). The sequencing sample was made of blood. The CDR3 here is CASSLGTSEFNEQFF.